The TCR beta chain described here comes from a study of early T cells in non-severe SARS-CoV-2 infection. Across the whole study: Bulk RNA isolated from unsorted whole blood underwent sequencing; chains were not paired.

Individual cDNA molecules carried attached unique molecular identifiers. TCRdb re-called the 5' RACE reads with MiXCR, one entry per CDR3 protein. The profile shows about 39,000 distinct CDR3 sequences, 4.7% of them singletons. This clonotype was recorded at least ten times. Its specificity is unknown. Study-wide findings and caveats: The VDJdb matching leaned toward anti-spike CD8 responses and overlooked private and CD4 specificities.

V dropped 1 base and J dropped 5 bases, with 8 bases sitting between them. The length of the CDR3 is 13 residues. Germline V CDR1 and CDR2: ENHRY, SYGVKD. Sample: whole blood. The rearrangement uses TRBV10-3 and TRBJ2-5, with D maybe TRBD1 (6 bases). The TCR originated in an adult who was a healthcare worker with PCR-confirmed SARS-CoV-2 infection or an uninfected control (not recorded which). The CDR3, as DNA: TGTGCCATCAGTGAGTACAGGGAGGAGACCCAGTACTTC. Encoded protein: CAISEYREETQYF.